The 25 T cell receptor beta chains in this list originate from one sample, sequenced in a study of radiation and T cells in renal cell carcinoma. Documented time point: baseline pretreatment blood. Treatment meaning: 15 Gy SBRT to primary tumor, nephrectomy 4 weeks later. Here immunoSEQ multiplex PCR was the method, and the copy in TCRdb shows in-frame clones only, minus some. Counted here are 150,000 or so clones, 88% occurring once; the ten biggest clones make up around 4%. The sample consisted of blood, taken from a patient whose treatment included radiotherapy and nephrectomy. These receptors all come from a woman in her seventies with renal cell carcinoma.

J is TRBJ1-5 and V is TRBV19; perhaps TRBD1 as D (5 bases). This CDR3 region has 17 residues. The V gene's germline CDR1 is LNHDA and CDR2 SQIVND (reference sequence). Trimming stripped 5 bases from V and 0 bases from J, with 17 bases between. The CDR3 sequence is CASSLSGRDVSNQPQHF. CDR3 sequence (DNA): TGTGCCAGTAGTCTTTCCGGCCGGGACGTTAGCAATCAGCCCCAGCATTTT.

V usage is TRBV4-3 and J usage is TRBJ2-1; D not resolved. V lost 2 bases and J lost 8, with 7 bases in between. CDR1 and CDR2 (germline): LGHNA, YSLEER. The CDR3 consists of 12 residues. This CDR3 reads CASSQYGDEQFF. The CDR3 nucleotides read TGCGCCAGCAGCCAATACGGAGATGAGCAGTTCTTC.

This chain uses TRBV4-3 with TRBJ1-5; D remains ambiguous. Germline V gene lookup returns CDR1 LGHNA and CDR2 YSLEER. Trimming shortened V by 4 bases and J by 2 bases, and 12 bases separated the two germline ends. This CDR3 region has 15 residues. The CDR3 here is CASSRELGGNQPQHF. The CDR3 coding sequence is TGCGCCAGCAGCCGAGAACTCGGGGGCAATCAGCCCCAGCATTTT.

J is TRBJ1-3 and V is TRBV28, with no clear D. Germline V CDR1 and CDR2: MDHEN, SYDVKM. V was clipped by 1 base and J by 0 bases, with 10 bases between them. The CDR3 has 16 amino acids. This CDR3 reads CASSLLPGTSGNTIYF. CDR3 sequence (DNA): TGTGCCAGCAGTTTATTACCGGGCACCTCTGGAAACACCATATATTTT.

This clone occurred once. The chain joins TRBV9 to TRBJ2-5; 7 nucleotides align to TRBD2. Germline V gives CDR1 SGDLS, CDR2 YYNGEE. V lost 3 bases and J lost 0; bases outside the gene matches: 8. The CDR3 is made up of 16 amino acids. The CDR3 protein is CASSAFGRDHQETQYF. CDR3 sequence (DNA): TGTGCCAGCAGCGCTTTTGGGAGGGACCACCAAGAGACCCAGTACTTC.

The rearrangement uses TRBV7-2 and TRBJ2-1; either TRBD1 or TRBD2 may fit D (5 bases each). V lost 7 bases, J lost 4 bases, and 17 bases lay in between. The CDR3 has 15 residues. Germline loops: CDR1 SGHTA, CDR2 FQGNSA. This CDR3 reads CASTLNWGSYNEQFF. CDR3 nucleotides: TGTGCCAGCACCCTAAATTGGGGGAGTTACAATGAGCAGTTCTTC.

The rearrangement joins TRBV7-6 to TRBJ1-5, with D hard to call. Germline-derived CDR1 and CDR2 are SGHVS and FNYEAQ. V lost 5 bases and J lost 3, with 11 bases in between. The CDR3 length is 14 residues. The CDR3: CASSPTLNNQPQHF. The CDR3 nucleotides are TGTGCCAGCAGCCCCACTCTTAACAATCAGCCCCAGCATTTT. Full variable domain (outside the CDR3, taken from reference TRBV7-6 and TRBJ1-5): GAGVSQSPRYKVTKRGQDVALRCDPISGHVSLYWYRQALGQGPEFLTYFNYEAQQDKSGLPNDRFSAERPEGSISTLTIQRTEQRDSAMYRCASSPTLNNQPQHFGDGTRLSIL.

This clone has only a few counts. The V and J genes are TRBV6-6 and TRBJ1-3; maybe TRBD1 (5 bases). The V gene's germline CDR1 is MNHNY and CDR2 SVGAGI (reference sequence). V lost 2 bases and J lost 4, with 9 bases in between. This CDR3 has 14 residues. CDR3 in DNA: TGTGCCAGCAGTTACGGGGGTACGGGAAACACCATATATTTT. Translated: CASSYGGTGNTIYF.

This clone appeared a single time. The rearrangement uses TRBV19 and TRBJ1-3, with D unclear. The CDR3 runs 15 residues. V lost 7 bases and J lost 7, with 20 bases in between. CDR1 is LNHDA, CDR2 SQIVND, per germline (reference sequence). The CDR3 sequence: CASTHSPPKWNTIYF. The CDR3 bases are TGTGCCAGTACACACAGCCCCCCGAAGTGGAACACCATATATTTT.

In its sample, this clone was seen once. CDR3 in amino acids: CASRINRRTTDTQYF. The CDR3 nucleotides read TGTGCCAGCAGAATTAATCGTCGAACCACAGATACGCAGTATTTT. The chain is built from TRBV6-5 and TRBJ2-3; the D is unclear. V lost 6 bases and J 2 bases, leaving 15 bases between the germline ends. CDR1 and CDR2 from the germline V gene are MNHEY and SVGAGI. The CDR3 has 15 residues.

The CDR3 loop is CASSPRGGTYGYTF. CDR3 nucleotides: TGTGCCAGCAGTCCCCGCGGGGGGACCTATGGCTACACCTTC. The genes are TRBV27 and TRBJ1-2, with a possible D match to TRBD1 (5 bases). V was shortened by 5 bases and J by 4 bases, with 14 bases between the two germline ends. In germline, CDR1 is MNHEY, CDR2 SMNVEV (reference sequence). The CDR3 loop spans 14 amino acids.

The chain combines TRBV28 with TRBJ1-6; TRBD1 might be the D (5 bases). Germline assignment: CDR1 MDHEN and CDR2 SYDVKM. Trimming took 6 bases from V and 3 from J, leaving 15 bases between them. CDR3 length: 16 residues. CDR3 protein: CASRSSGGNYNSPLHF. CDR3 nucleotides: TGTGCCAGCAGAAGTAGTGGGGGAAACTATAATTCACCCCTCCACTTT.

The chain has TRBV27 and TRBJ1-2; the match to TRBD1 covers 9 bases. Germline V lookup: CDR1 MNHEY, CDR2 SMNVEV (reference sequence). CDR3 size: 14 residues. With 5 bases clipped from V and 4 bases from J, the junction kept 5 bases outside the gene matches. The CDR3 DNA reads TGTGCCAGCAGTCCGGGACAGGGCCTCTATGGCTACACCTTC. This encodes CASSPGQGLYGYTF.

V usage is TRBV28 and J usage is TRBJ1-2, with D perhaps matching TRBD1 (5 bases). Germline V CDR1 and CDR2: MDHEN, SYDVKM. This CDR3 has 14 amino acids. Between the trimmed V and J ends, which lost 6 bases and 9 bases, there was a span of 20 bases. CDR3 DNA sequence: TGTGCCAGCAGCCTTACAGCCGGGGCATTTAGCTACACCTTC. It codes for CASSLTAGAFSYTF.

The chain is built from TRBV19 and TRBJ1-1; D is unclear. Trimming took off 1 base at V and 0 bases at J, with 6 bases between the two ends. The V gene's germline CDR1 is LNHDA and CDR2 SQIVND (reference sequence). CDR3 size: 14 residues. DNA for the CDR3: TGTGCCAGTAGTATAGCCCACTTGAACACTGAAGCTTTCTTT. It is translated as CASSIAHLNTEAFF. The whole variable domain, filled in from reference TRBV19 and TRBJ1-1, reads DGGITQSPKYLFRKEGQNVTLSCEQNLNHDAMYWYRQDPGQGLRLIYYSQIVNDFQKGDIAEGYSVSREKKESFPLTVTSAQKNPTAFYLCASSIAHLNTEAFFGQGTRLTVV.

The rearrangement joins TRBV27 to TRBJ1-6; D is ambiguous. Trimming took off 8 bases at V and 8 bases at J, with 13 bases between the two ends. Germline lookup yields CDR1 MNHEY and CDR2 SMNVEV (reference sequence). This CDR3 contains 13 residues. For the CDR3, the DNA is TGTGCCAGCGCAAGAGGGAAGGATTCACCCCTCCACTTT. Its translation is CASARGKDSPLHF.

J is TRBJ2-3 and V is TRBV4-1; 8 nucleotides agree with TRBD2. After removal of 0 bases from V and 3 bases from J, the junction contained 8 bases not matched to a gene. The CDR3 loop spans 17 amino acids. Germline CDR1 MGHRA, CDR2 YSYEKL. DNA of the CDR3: TGCGCCAGCAGCCAAGATCTCCTTGGCGGGGGGACAGATACGCAGTATTTT. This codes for CASSQDLLGGGTDTQYF.

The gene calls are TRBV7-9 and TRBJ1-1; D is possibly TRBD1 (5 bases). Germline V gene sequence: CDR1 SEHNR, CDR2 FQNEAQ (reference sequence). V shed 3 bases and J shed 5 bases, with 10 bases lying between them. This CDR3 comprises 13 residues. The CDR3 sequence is CASSLGRHTEAFF. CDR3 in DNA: TGTGCCAGCAGCTTGGGACGACATACTGAAGCTTTCTTT.

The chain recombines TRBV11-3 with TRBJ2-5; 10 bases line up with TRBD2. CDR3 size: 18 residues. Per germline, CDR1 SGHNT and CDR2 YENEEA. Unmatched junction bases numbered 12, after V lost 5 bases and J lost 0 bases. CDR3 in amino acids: CASSAVRGLAGDQETQYF. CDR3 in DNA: TGTGCCAGCAGCGCCGTTAGGGGGCTAGCGGGGGACCAAGAGACCCAGTACTTC.

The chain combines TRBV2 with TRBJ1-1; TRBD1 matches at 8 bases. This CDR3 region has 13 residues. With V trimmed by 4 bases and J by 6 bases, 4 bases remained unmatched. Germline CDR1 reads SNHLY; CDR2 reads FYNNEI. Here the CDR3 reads CASSADRGAEAFF. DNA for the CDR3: TGTGCCAGCAGTGCTGACAGGGGAGCTGAAGCTTTCTTT.

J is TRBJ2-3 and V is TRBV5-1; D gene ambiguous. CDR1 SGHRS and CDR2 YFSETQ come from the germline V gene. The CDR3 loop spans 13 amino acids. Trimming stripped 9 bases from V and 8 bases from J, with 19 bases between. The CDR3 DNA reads TGCGCCACCCGCAATCTAAGGACGCGTACGCAGTATTTT. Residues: CATRNLRTRTQYF. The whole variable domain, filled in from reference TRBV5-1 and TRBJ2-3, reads KAGVTQTPRYLIKTRGQQVTLSCSPISGHRSVSWYQQTPGQGLQFLFEYFSETQRNKGNFPGRFSGRQFSNSRSEMNVSTLELGDSALYLCATRNLRTRTQYFGPGTRLTVL.

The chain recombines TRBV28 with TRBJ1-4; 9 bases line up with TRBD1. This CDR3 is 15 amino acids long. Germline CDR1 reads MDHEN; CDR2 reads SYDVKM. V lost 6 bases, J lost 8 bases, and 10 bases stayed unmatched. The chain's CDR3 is CASSTPTGGVEKLFF. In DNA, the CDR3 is TGTGCCAGCAGCACGCCGACAGGGGGGGTGGAAAAACTGTTTTTT.

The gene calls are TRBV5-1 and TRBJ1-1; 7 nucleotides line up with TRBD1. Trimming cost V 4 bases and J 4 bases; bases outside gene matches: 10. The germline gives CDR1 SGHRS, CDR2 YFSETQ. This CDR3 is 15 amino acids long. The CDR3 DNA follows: TGCGCCAGCAGCATGGAACCAAAGGGGGCCACTGAAGCTTTCTTT. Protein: CASSMEPKGATEAFF.

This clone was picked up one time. The CDR3 region is CASSLFSFGQPQHF. CDR3 DNA: TGTGCCAGCAGTTTATTCTCATTTGGTCAGCCCCAGCATTTT. This chain connects TRBV28 to TRBJ1-5; D call uncertain. Germline loops: CDR1 MDHEN, CDR2 SYDVKM. The CDR3 runs 14 residues. Deletions cut 1 base from V and 6 bases from J, with 10 bases between.

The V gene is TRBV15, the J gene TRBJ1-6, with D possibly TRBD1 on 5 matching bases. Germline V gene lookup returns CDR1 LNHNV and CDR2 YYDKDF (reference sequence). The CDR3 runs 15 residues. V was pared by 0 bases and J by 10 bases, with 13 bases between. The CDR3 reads CATSREAGQQSPLHF. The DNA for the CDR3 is TGTGCCACCAGCAGAGAGGCAGGGCAACAGTCACCCCTCCACTTT.